The 6 T cell receptor beta chains presented below share a single source sample, sequenced in a study of neurological immune-mediated disorders (dated by TCRdb to the late 2010s). The library was produced with 5' RACE. TCRdb records Illumina HiSeq 2500 as the sequencer. The public sequencing data were trimmed at Q25 with fastp and processed into clonotypes with MiXCR by TCRdb, which kept only in-frame beta chains. Every CDR3 protein is listed once, alongside the most common genes and DNA of its rows. Within this sample are 40,000 to 50,000 distinct CDR3 sequences, with about 2% of them counted one time only. Roughly 2.1% of the sample rests with the top ten. Material: PBMCs. These receptors were obtained from a middle-aged woman with multiple sclerosis.

This clonotype showed up many times. The chain carries TRBV12-3 or TRBV12-4 and TRBJ2-7; D not resolved. The CDR3 loop spans 13 amino acids. With 8 bases removed from V and 2 bases from J, the gap between germline ends came to 13 bases. The CDR3 bases are TGTGCCAGCTGTGGCAACGGGCCCTACGAGCAGTACTTC. Translation: CASCGNGPYEQYF.

At least ten counts were recorded for this clonotype. V usage is TRBV7-2 and J usage is TRBJ2-7, with 7 nucleotides matching TRBD2. The CDR3 is 12 amino acids. Per germline, CDR1 SGHTA and CDR2 FQGNSA. V shed 8 bases, J shed 6 bases, and the junction held 7 bases outside the gene matches. This CDR3 reads CASGFPGGEQYF. CDR3 DNA: TGTGCCAGCGGGTTTCCGGGGGGCGAGCAGTACTTC.

This clonotype was counted ten times or more. The chain couples TRBV5-1 to TRBJ2-3, with D tentatively TRBD1 (6 bases). The CDR3 spans 14 residues. Trimming stripped 7 bases from V and 5 bases from J, with 17 bases between. Germline values: CDR1 SGHRS, CDR2 YFSETQ. This CDR3 is CASSTGTARDTQYF. Here the CDR3 DNA reads TGCGCCAGCTCGACAGGAACCGCTCGAGATACGCAGTATTTT.

At least ten counts were recorded for this clonotype. V usage is TRBV18 and J usage is TRBJ1-4; D is ambiguous. Germline-derived CDR1 and CDR2 are KGHSH and LQKENI. The V end lost 2 bases, the J end lost 7 bases, and 14 bases lay between the germline ends. This CDR3 has 15 amino acids. The CDR3 reads CASSPKGGVGEKLFF. CDR3 bases: TGTGCCAGCTCACCAAAGGGAGGTGTTGGTGAAAAACTGTTTTTT.

This clonotype was counted many times. This chain links TRBV7-9 with TRBJ2-7, with TRBD1 identical over 8 bases. Looked up from germline, CDR1 is SEHNR and CDR2 is FQNEAQ (reference sequence). V lost 5 bases to trimming and J lost 3 bases; unmatched junction nucleotides: 6. The CDR3 is 14 amino acids. The CDR3 DNA reads as TGTGCCAGCAGCGCAGACAGGGGACGCTACGAGCAGTACTTC. Amino acid sequence: CASSADRGRYEQYF.

This clonotype was observed at least ten times. The rearrangement uses TRBV11-2 and TRBJ1-3; D not certain. The V gene lost 4 bases and the J gene lost 0 bases, with 7 bases spanning the gap. In germline, CDR1 is SGHAT, CDR2 FQNNGV. The CDR3 contains 14 residues. The CDR3 loop reads CASSSVLSGNTIYF. The CDR3 coding sequence is TGTGCCAGCAGCTCCGTCCTCTCTGGAAACACCATATATTTT.